The entry that follows covers one T cell receptor (beta chain) sequence. Its antigen remains unknown. The data originate from a study of blood T cells in healthy people across ages. Study results and caveats: Older age went with lower TCR beta diversity per million T cells, in a roughly linear way.

V gave up 4 bases and J gave up 6 bases, with 18 bases separating them. This CDR3 is 15 amino acids long. CDR1 and CDR2 (germline): SGDLS, YYNGEE. A second PCR of roughly 7 to 11 cycles used a sample-barcoded 5' primer and a J-beta primer mix. In TCRdb, the 5' RACE reads were re-called with MiXCR into one record per CDR3 protein. This table holds some 800,000 distinct CDR3 sequences, 40% to 50% found once. The genes are TRBV9 and TRBJ2-3, with TRBD2 as a possible D gene (5 bases). This TCR was sampled from a man aged 55 to 70 in good health. Sequencing was done on a sample of blood. The CDR3 spells CASSTRTRTGDTQYF. The CDR3 region has the DNA TGTGCCAGCAGCACGAGGACTCGCACGGGTGATACGCAGTATTTT.